Listed below are T cell receptor beta chains from one sample, sequenced in a study of blood T cells in healthy people across ages. TCRdb called the 5' RACE reads again in MiXCR, with one record for every CDR3 protein. The sample includes roughly 2 million distinct CDR3 sequences, 40% to 55% seen only once; the top ten take more than 2%. Sequenced input: blood. Receptors originate from a woman aged 40-49 years in good health. Both conserved end residues are part of each CDR3. The D gene is left open where the match is weak. Size values are once, few and many counts, or a class for expanded clones, and some rows have none.

size	D	V	J	DNA	CDR3
NA	TRBD2	TRBV10-3	TRBJ2-1	TGTGCCATCAGAAACCCGGGACTAGCGGGGGGGCATGTGCAGTTCTTC	CAIRNPGLAGGHVQFF
NA	NA	TRBV29-1	TRBJ2-5	TGCAGCGTTGAAGGTGGGGGTTTGGGCAATGAGCAGTACTTC	CSVEGGGLGNEQYF
NA	NA	TRBV5-1	TRBJ2-1	TGCGCCAGCACCGTATCACAGGATAATGAGCAGTTCTTC	CASTVSQDNEQFF
NA	NA	TRBV7-9	TRBJ2-4	TGTGCCAGCAGCTTAGCGCTTCAGGGAACGGGTGAGCAGTACTTC	CASSLALQGTGEQYF
NA	TRBD2	TRBV20-1	TRBJ2-7	TGCAGTGCTAGAGATCCTCCGGGGGGCTACGAGCAGTACTTC	CSARDPPGGYEQYF
NA	TRBD2	TRBV29-1	TRBJ2-3	TGCAGCGAAAGTGCGGGGGTGTCCACGGATACGCAGTATTTT	CSESAGVSTDTQYF
NA	TRBD1	TRBV7-9	TRBJ2-3	TGTGCCAGCAGCTTACAGGGGGCGGTTGCTGCAGATACGCAGTATTTT	CASSLQGAVAADTQYF
NA	NA	TRBV28	TRBJ1-5	TGTGCCAGCAGTTTACCGGCGATTAGCAATCAGCCCCAGCATTTT	CASSLPAISNQPQHF
NA	NA	TRBV9	TRBJ2-1	TGTGCCAGCAGCGTGGCCGGCATCGCCAATGAGCAGTTCTTC	CASSVAGIANEQFF
NA	NA	TRBV7-2	TRBJ2-4	TGTGCCAGCAGCTTTTCAGGGTTTGTTGACAAAAACATTCAGTACTTC	CASSFSGFVDKNIQYF
few	TRBD2	TRBV7-2	TRBJ2-7	TGTGCCAGCAGGATAGCTAGCGGGGGGGCGGAGCAGTACTTC	CASRIASGGAEQYF
once	NA	TRBV28	TRBJ2-5	TGTGCCAGCAGTTTAATTGAAGGGGCGGGTTTTTACAATGAGCAGTACTTC	CASSLIEGAGFYNEQYF
few	NA	TRBV3-1	TRBJ2-7	TGTGCCAGCAGCCAAGACCTCCGGGACGGCAACTCCTACGAGCAGTACTTC	CASSQDLRDGNSYEQYF
few	TRBD1	TRBV5-1	TRBJ2-7	TGCGCCAGCAGCTATGGGACAGGGGAAGAGCAGTACTTC	CASSYGTGEEQYF
NA	NA	TRBV5-1	TRBJ1-4	TGCGCCAGCAGCTTGTACCAGGGGCCTGCAACTAATGAAAAACTGTTTTTT	CASSLYQGPATNEKLFF
NA	NA	TRBV5-6	TRBJ1-6	TGTGCCAGCAGCCTAAGGGGGGCCGGCGATAATTCACCCCTCCACTTT	CASSLRGAGDNSPLHF
few	NA	TRBV20-1	TRBJ2-3	TGCAGTGCTAGGAACGCGAGGCCTAGCACAGATACGCAGTATTTT	CSARNARPSTDTQYF
NA	NA	TRBV28	TRBJ2-7	TGTGACACTTACAGGGAGGGGAGGGTCTACGAGCAGTACTTC	CDTYREGRVYEQYF
NA	TRBD1	TRBV28	TRBJ2-7	TGTGCCAGCAGTCACCGACAGGGCACCTACGAGCAGTACTTC	CASSHRQGTYEQYF
NA	NA	TRBV27	TRBJ2-5	TGTGCCAGCAGTTTGAGGGTGACTAATTTGCAGGAGACCCAGTACTTC	CASSLRVTNLQETQYF
NA	NA	TRBV7-2	TRBJ1-6	TGTGCCAGCAGGAGGGGGGATCGCACCTATAATTCACCCCTCCACTTT	CASRRGDRTYNSPLHF
NA	NA	TRBV24-1	TRBJ2-1	TGTGCCACCGGCCAAGCGGCCAAGCAGTTCTTC	CATGQAAKQFF
few	NA	TRBV7-2	TRBJ2-3	TGTGCCAGCAGCCCAGAGGGGCGCGGAGATACGCAGTATTTT	CASSPEGRGDTQYF
NA	NA	TRBV27	TRBJ2-3	TGTGCCAGCAGTTTTATCGTGGGTGGGGATACGCAGTATTTT	CASSFIVGGDTQYF
NA	NA	TRBV20-1	TRBJ1-2	TGCAGTTCTAGAGACCGCGGATCTAAATACCGGGAAAATGGCTACACCTTC	CSSRDRGSKYRENGYTF
NA	TRBD2	TRBV27	TRBJ2-3	TGTGCCAGCACGCGCGGGGGGGCCGCAGATACGCAGTATTTT	CASTRGGAADTQYF
few	TRBD2	TRBV10-3	TRBJ2-3	TGTGCCACCTATAGCGGGGGCACAGATACGCAGTATTTT	CATYSGGTDTQYF
NA	NA	TRBV9	TRBJ2-4	TGTGCCAGCAGCGTAGGTTCCGGCGGAAACATTCAGTACTTC	CASSVGSGGNIQYF
few	NA	TRBV25-1	TRBJ1-2	TGTGCCAGCAGTGATAATGTCGGCGGCTACACCTTC	CASSDNVGGYTF
NA	TRBD1	TRBV5-1	TRBJ2-3	TGCGCCAGCAGCTCGACAGGGAAAACGCACACAGATACGCAGTATTTT	CASSSTGKTHTDTQYF
NA	TRBD1	TRBV5-6	TRBJ1-1	TGTGCCAGCAGCAAGTGGGGTTTTGGGACAGGGGATGAGGGGAACACTGAAGCTTTCTTT	CASSKWGFGTGDEGNTEAFF
NA	NA	TRBV5-1	TRBJ1-1	TGCGCCAGCAGCATGGTGGGGGGCGCGGAAGTATATGCTGAAGCTTTCTTT	CASSMVGGAEVYAEAFF
NA	NA	TRBV7-2	TRBJ1-2	TGTGCCAGCAGCCCCCCCGGGGCCCCGAATGACGGCTACACCTTC	CASSPPGAPNDGYTF
NA	NA	TRBV7-9	TRBJ1-1	TGTGCCACTCACAGGGTTGGGACTGAAGCTTTCTTT	CATHRVGTEAFF
few	TRBD1	TRBV7-2	TRBJ2-3	TGTGCCAGCAGCTTAGGGTGGCAGGGGGCAGGAGATACGCAGTATTTT	CASSLGWQGAGDTQYF
once	TRBD2	TRBV24-1	TRBJ2-1	TGTGCCACCAGTGACCGATCGAAAACTAGCGAGGGTGTTTACAATGAGCAGTTCTTC	CATSDRSKTSEGVYNEQFF
once	NA	TRBV2	TRBJ2-7	TGTGCCAGCAGAGTGCAGGGGCTTCACGAGCAGTACTTC	CASRVQGLHEQYF
few	NA	TRBV4-3	TRBJ2-5	TGCGCCAGCAGCCAAGAGGAGACCCAAGAGACCCAGTACTTC	CASSQEETQETQYF
few	NA	TRBV6-5	TRBJ2-1	TGTGCCAGCAGTTCACTAGCCGACTACAATGAGCAGTTCTTC	CASSSLADYNEQFF
many	NA	TRBV7-2	TRBJ2-7	TGTGCCAGCAGCTTAGGATGGGGCTACGAGCAGTACTTC	CASSLGWGYEQYF
NA	TRBD2	TRBV5-6	TRBJ2-5	TGTGCCAGCAGCAGGACTAGCGGGGCTACCCAGGGGGAGACCCAGTACTTC	CASSRTSGATQGETQYF
few	NA	TRBV28	TRBJ1-2	TGTGCCAGCAGTTTATCCCGGCAGGGCTATGGCTACACCTTC	CASSLSRQGYGYTF
few	NA	TRBV7-2	TRBJ2-1	TGTGCCAGCAGCCCGATAGGACAGTACAATGAGCAGTTCTTC	CASSPIGQYNEQFF
NA	TRBD1	TRBV11-2	TRBJ2-7	TGTGCCAGCAGCTCACCACAGGGGGCCAATGAGCAGTACTTC	CASSSPQGANEQYF
NA	NA	TRBV27	TRBJ2-7	TGTGCCAGCAGTTTGGGCAGTGGGACCGACTACGAGCAGTACTTC	CASSLGSGTDYEQYF
few	NA	TRBV4-3	TRBJ2-1	TGCGCCAGCAGCCAAGATTTTCGTCAGGGTTACTGGCAGTTCTTC	CASSQDFRQGYWQFF
NA	TRBD1	TRBV7-9	TRBJ1-2	TGTGCCAGCAGCTTAAACCGGGACAGGGAGATAGGATATGGCTACACCTTC	CASSLNRDREIGYGYTF
NA	TRBD1	TRBV4-1	TRBJ2-1	TGCGCCAGCAGCCAAGAAGGGACAGGTTACTCCTACAATGAGCAGTTCTTC	CASSQEGTGYSYNEQFF